The T cell receptor beta chain described here comes from a study of human thymus T cells. Resections removed during corrective heart surgery provided the thymus tissue used. Donation came from healthy Finnish infants having corrective surgery for congenital heart defects. TCRdb's copy holds only in-frame clones and misses some; the assay was immunoSEQ multiplex PCR. Among roughly 130,000 clones, approximately 96% were seen once, and the ten largest hold under 0.025%. Study-wide points: Thymic repertoires overlap heavily among unrelated individuals, related research has reported. Among thymic and blood repertoires, usage of V and J genes appeared biased.

Worth noting for this clone: What it recognizes is unknown.

The CDR3 spans 17 residues. The V gene's germline CDR1 is KGHSH and CDR2 LQKENI. With 3 bases removed from V and 0 bases from J, the gap between germline ends came to 15 bases. The TCR originated in a boy in the first two years of life with a congenital heart defect but otherwise immunologically healthy. This chain connects TRBV18 to TRBJ1-5; D gene uncertain. Specimen: thymus tissue. In DNA form, the CDR3 reads TGTGCCAGCTCACCGTCTGGTAGGAGTTATAGCAATCAGCCCCAGCATTTT. Amino acid sequence: CASSPSGRSYSNQPQHF.